This T cell receptor (beta chain) comes out of a study of blood T cell repertoires in COVID-19. Overall study context: Whether acute or convalescent, the COVID-19 samples came from the United States, Italy and Spain. T cells, B-cell-depleted T cells, or PBMCs supplied cDNA or gDNA.

All enrollees were about 18 to 100 years old and from approximately 25 US areas. Recovered participants had two consecutive negative NP/OP PCR tests, healthcare professional clearance, or symptom resolution. Data came from immunoSEQ multiplex PCR; TCRdb stores just in-frame clones and leaves some out. The sample has about 220,000 clones; 84% are singletons. Trimming took 8 bases from V and 1 from J; bases not matched to a gene: 10. The CDR3 runs to 16 residues. The germline CDR1 and CDR2 sequences are MNHEY and SVGEGT. The TCR originated in a middle-aged woman who had recovered from COVID-19. The chain recombines TRBV6-2 or TRBV6-3 with TRBJ2-3, with 9 bases aligning to TRBD2. Sequencing was done on a sample of PBMCs or T cells enriched from blood (not recorded which). In nucleotides, the CDR3 is TGTGCCAGCCGCCCTCCGGGCGGGAGGGGCACAGATACGCAGTATTTT. Translation: CASRPPGGRGTDTQYF.